This TCR beta chain was recorded in a study of T cells in Graves' hyperthyroidism and ophthalmopathy. Amplified regions were TCR beta CDR3 sequences from RNA transcripts. A first-round RT-PCR of the TCR CDR3 used the HTBI primer set. TCRdb independently ran MiXCR on the multiplex PCR reads; one entry per CDR3 protein. The sample gives 300,000 or so distinct CDR3 sequences, 21% of which show up once; around 48% is in the top ten. Germline V CDR1 and CDR2: SSHAT, FNYEAQ (reference sequence). The CDR3 is 15 amino acids. Points on this clonotype: The junction differs from germline at one of its ends, possibly a read error.

The genes are TRBV7-7 and TRBJ2-2; TRBD2 agrees at 8 bases. What was sequenced was blood. The clonotype comes from a woman aged 45-59 years with Graves' hyperthyroidism. The CDR3 nucleotides are TGTGCTAGCAGCTTCCTTAGCGGGGCTGCCGGGGAGCTGTTTTTT. It specifies CASSFLSGAAGELFF. The full variable domain, rest sourced from reference TRBV7-7 and TRBJ2-2, is GAGVSQSPRYKVTKRGQDVTLRCDPISSHATLYWYQQALGQGPEFLTYFNYEAQPDKSGLPSDRFSAERPEGSISTLTIQRTEQRDSAMYRCASSFLSGAAGELFFGEGSRLTVL.